What follows are 22 T cell receptor beta chains derived from one specimen sequenced in a study of T cells after yellow fever vaccination. TCRdb used MiXCR to reprocess the 5' RACE reads, holding one entry per CDR3 protein. The table includes about 150,000 distinct CDR3 sequences, around 6.3% detected once. Sequenced material: CD4+ T cells sorted from PBMCs, taken 10 days after the yellow fever booster vaccination. The receptor set was obtained from a young man who received the YFV17D yellow fever vaccine.

This clonotype was counted ten times or more. The chain joins TRBV5-1 to TRBJ2-5; maybe TRBD1 (7 bases). Trimming took off 5 bases at V and 3 bases at J, with 20 bases between the two ends. There are 16 residues in the CDR3. Germline V gene sequence: CDR1 SGHRS, CDR2 YFSETQ. CDR3 sequence: CASSADAGGPEETQYF. CDR3 in DNA: TGCGCCAGCAGTGCCGATGCAGGGGGGCCGGAAGAGACCCAGTACTTC.

This clonotype was observed at least ten times. The CDR3 nucleotides read TGCGCCAGCAGCCAAGATAGGACGGGGCAGTTCTTC. Its protein product is CASSQDRTGQFF. This chain joins TRBV4-3 and TRBJ2-1; D is unclear. The V end lost 0 bases, the J end lost 12 bases, and 9 bases lay between the germline ends. Germline CDR1 LGHNA, CDR2 YSLEER. The length of the CDR3 is 12 residues.

This clonotype turned up a few times. The rearrangement links TRBV6-1 to TRBJ2-4, with TRBD1 matching 7 bases. The V gene's germline CDR1 is MNHNS and CDR2 SASEGT. Trimming cost V 5 bases and J 6 bases; bases outside gene matches: 7. The CDR3 runs 14 residues. CDR3 sequence (DNA): TGTGCCAGCAGTAAGGGACAGAGGGTAAACATTCAGTACTTC. The encoded protein is CASSKGQRVNIQYF.

This clonotype was seen at least ten times. V is TRBV6-2 or TRBV6-3 and J is TRBJ2-1; 8 bases are shared with TRBD2. The CDR3 extends over 19 amino acids. Germline lookup yields CDR1 MNHEY and CDR2 SVGEGT. V dropped 2 bases and J dropped 1; count of bases not matched to a gene: 13. The CDR3 loop reads CASSYLYSISGSSYNEQFF. The CDR3 nucleotides read TGTGCCAGCAGTTACCTGTATTCCATAAGCGGGAGTTCCTACAATGAGCAGTTCTTC.

This clonotype appeared many times. The rearrangement links TRBV7-9 to TRBJ2-6; D not resolved. The germline V gene has CDR1 SEHNR and CDR2 FQNEAQ (reference sequence). V dropped 4 bases and J dropped 0 bases, with 7 bases sitting between them. The CDR3 length is 15 residues. The CDR3 DNA sequence: TGTGCCAGCAGCTCCACTACCTCTGGGGCCAACGTCCTGACTTTC. This sequence encodes CASSSTTSGANVLTF.

This clonotype was counted at least ten times. The chain is built from TRBV20-1 and TRBJ2-1, with a possible D match to TRBD1 (6 bases). V gave up 3 bases and J gave up 0 bases, with 15 bases separating them. Germline V gene sequence: CDR1 DFQATT, CDR2 SNEGSKA (reference sequence). CDR3 size: 16 residues. CDR3 loop: CSARGTGTSSYNEQFF. The CDR3 DNA reads TGCAGTGCTAGGGGAACAGGGACGAGCTCCTACAATGAGCAGTTCTTC.

This clonotype was counted at least ten times. The J gene is TRBJ2-5, the V gene TRBV10-3; the D gene is possibly TRBD1 (6 bases). The germline gives CDR1 ENHRY, CDR2 SYGVKD. V shed 6 bases and J shed 4 bases, with 12 bases lying between them. The CDR3 runs to 13 residues. CDR3 nucleotide sequence: TGTGCCATCAGCGGGACAAAGGGAGAGACCCAGTACTTC. It encodes CAISGTKGETQYF.

A word on this clonotype: A much bigger clone sits one base away, suggesting this may be a read error. The chain combines TRBV10-3 with TRBJ2-7, with D possibly being TRBD1 or TRBD2 (5 bases each). From germline, CDR1 is ENHRY and CDR2 SYGVKD. Trimming removed 3 bases from V and 2 bases from J, with 14 bases in between. The CDR3 contains 15 residues. This CDR3 reads CAISERTNGAYEQYF. CDR3 sequence (DNA): TGTGCCATCAGTGAACGGACAAACGGGGCCTACGAGCAGTACTTC.

This clonotype was seen ten or more times. The V and J genes are TRBV11-2 and TRBJ2-1; TRBD2 matches 13 bases. CDR1 is SGHAT and CDR2 is FQNNGV in the germline V gene. The CDR3 sequence is 11 residues long. J lost 14 bases, V lost 5 bases, and 0 bases had no gene match. CDR3 sequence (DNA): TGTGCCAGCAGCACTAGCGGGAGGGAGTTCTTC. Protein product: CASSTSGREFF. The whole variable domain, filled in from reference TRBV11-2 and TRBJ2-1, reads EAGVAQSPRYKIIEKRQSVAFWCNPISGHATLYWYQQILGQGPKLLIQFQNNGVVDDSQLPKDRFSAERLKGVDSTLKIQPAKLEDSAVYLCASSTSGREFFGPGTRLTVL.

This clonotype was seen repeatedly, ten times or more. The chain links TRBV7-2 to TRBJ2-1; 11 nucleotides align to TRBD2. V shed 0 bases, J shed 1 base, and the junction held 14 bases outside the gene matches. The CDR3 runs 21 residues. CDR1 SGHTA and CDR2 FQGNSA come from the germline V gene. CDR3 DNA sequence: TGTGCCAGCAGCTTAGCGCTTCTAGCGGGAGGTGCAGAGGGGTCCTACAATGAGCAGTTCTTC. It is translated as CASSLALLAGGAEGSYNEQFF.

This clonotype has a count of ten or more. The chain links TRBV4-2 to TRBJ2-7; 12 nucleotides line up with TRBD2. The germline V gene has CDR1 LGHNA and CDR2 YNFKEQ. Unmatched junction bases numbered 6, after V lost 5 bases and J lost 4 bases. The CDR3 sequence is 15 residues long. Here the CDR3 reads CASSSGTSGRYEQYF. CDR3 DNA sequence: TGTGCCAGCAGCTCCGGGACTAGCGGGCGGTACGAGCAGTACTTC.

This clonotype turned up a few times. The chain carries TRBV5-1 and TRBJ1-1; tentative D call: TRBD1 (6 bases). The CDR3 spans 14 residues. Germline lookup yields CDR1 SGHRS and CDR2 YFSETQ. V dropped 3 bases and J dropped 1 base, with 10 bases sitting between them. The CDR3 DNA reads TGCGCCAGCAGCTGGGGGGCAGGGAACACTGAAGCTTTCTTT. Amino acid sequence: CASSWGAGNTEAFF.

V gene TRBV30 combines with J gene TRBJ2-7; D gene ambiguous. CDR3 length equals 12 residues. Germline V gene lookup returns CDR1 GTSNPN and CDR2 SVGIG (reference sequence). The CDR3 loop reads CAGNSRAREQYF. For the CDR3, the DNA is TGTGCTGGGAACAGCCGGGCGAGAGAGCAGTACTTC.

The gene calls are TRBV19 and TRBJ2-3, with D possibly being TRBD1 (6 bases). This CDR3 has 13 residues. V lost 5 bases, J lost 8 bases, and 14 bases lay in between. Per germline, CDR1 LNHDA and CDR2 SQIVND (reference sequence). The CDR3 DNA reads TGTGCCAGTAGTGGCACAGGGTTGGGTACGCAGTATTTT. Amino acid sequence: CASSGTGLGTQYF.

This clonotype was seen ten or more times. The rearrangement joins TRBV20-1 to TRBJ2-7; D is possibly TRBD1 (5 bases). Germline V CDR1 and CDR2: DFQATT, SNEGSKA (reference sequence). The CDR3 extends over 12 amino acids. The V end lost 2 bases, the J end lost 4 bases, and 9 bases lay between the germline ends. CDR3 region: CSARRDSYEQYF. The CDR3 DNA is TGCAGTGCTAGACGCGACAGTTACGAGCAGTACTTC.

The gene calls are TRBV20-1 and TRBJ1-2; D remains unclear. V was clipped by 7 bases and J by 8 bases, with 17 bases between them. The germline V gene encodes CDR1 DFQATT and CDR2 SNEGSKA (reference sequence). This CDR3 has 12 amino acids. CDR3 sequence: CSGGVESGGYTF. In nucleotides, the CDR3 is TGCAGTGGTGGTGTGGAATCCGGCGGCTACACCTTC.

This clonotype was recorded at least ten times. This chain uses TRBV20-1 with TRBJ2-1, with a tentative D call TRBD2 (6 bases). This CDR3 is 13 amino acids long. V shed 3 bases and J shed 5 bases, with 11 bases lying between them. The V gene's germline CDR1 is DFQATT and CDR2 SNEGSKA (reference sequence). CDR3 DNA sequence: TGCAGTGCTAGCTCGGAGGGCCACAATGAGCAGTTCTTC. This translates into CSASSEGHNEQFF.

This clonotype was detected a few times. The chain uses TRBV6-1 and TRBJ2-2; D perhaps matches TRBD2 (6 bases). The CDR3 sequence is 13 residues long. In germline, CDR1 is MNHNS, CDR2 SASEGT. Deletions cut 8 bases from V and 4 bases from J, with 11 bases between. The CDR3 sequence is CASHSGVTGELFF. In nucleotides, the CDR3 is TGTGCCAGCCACTCGGGAGTCACCGGGGAGCTGTTTTTT.

This clonotype has ten or more counts. This chain uses TRBV14 with TRBJ2-7; the D is unclear. The germline V gene encodes CDR1 SGHDN and CDR2 FVKESK. The CDR3 consists of 16 residues. Trimming stripped 1 base from V and 1 base from J, with 14 bases between. The DNA of the CDR3 is TGTGCCAGCAGCCAAGCCCCGTTTCAGAAATCCTACGAGCAGTACTTC. The encoded protein is CASSQAPFQKSYEQYF.

In its sample, this clonotype was seen many times. The chain carries TRBV5-1 and TRBJ2-4; TRBD1 matches at 9 bases. V was clipped by 4 bases and J by 9 bases; unmatched bases: 2. The CDR3 runs to 12 residues. Germline V gene sequence: CDR1 SGHRS, CDR2 YFSETQ. DNA of the CDR3: TGCGCCAGCAGCGTGGACAGGGGCATTCAGTACTTC. As protein: CASSVDRGIQYF.

J is TRBJ2-1 and V is TRBV7-9, with D maybe TRBD1 (6 bases). Trimming stripped 0 bases from V and 0 bases from J, with 9 bases between. CDR1 is SEHNR, CDR2 FQNEAQ, per germline (reference sequence). The CDR3 consists of 16 residues. CDR3 in amino acids: CASSLARDTSYNEQFF. The CDR3, as DNA: TGTGCCAGCAGCTTAGCTCGGGACACCTCCTACAATGAGCAGTTCTTC.

This clonotype was recorded many times. The chain recombines TRBV6-1 with TRBJ2-5; 9 bases agree with TRBD1. This CDR3 region has 15 residues. Germline-derived CDR1 and CDR2 are MNHNS and SASEGT. V lost 6 bases, J lost 5 bases, and 10 bases stayed unmatched. DNA for the CDR3: TGTGCCAGCAGCCCGGACAGGGGAGATATGGAGACCCAGTACTTC. Amino acids: CASSPDRGDMETQYF.